The TCR beta chain described here comes from a study of blood T cell repertoires in COVID-19. Overall study: Acute and convalescent COVID-19 samples came from the United States, Italy and Spain. From T cells, B-cell-depleted T cells, or PBMCs came the material, which was cDNA or gDNA.

Original processing methods: The assay estimated nucleated cells by amplifying reference gene primers. The data were produced by immunoSEQ multiplex PCR, yet TCRdb's version contains in-frame clones alone and is incomplete. That table is the source of V, J and clone size, and D and trimming were worked out from the DNA. The table shows 80,000 to 95,000 clones, with 70% to 90% occurring only once. The CDR3 is 13 amino acids. Germline loops: CDR1 SGHVS, CDR2 FQNEAQ. V lost 6 bases and J lost 1, with 9 bases in between. The chain carries TRBV7-8 and TRBJ1-1; maybe TRBD1 (6 bases). The sequenced sample consisted of peripheral blood. This receptor was obtained from a man in his 70s with acute or convalescent COVID-19. The CDR3 spells CASRRTANTEAFF. Written as DNA, the CDR3 is TGTGCCAGCAGAAGGACAGCGAACACTGAAGCTTTCTTT.